This entry lists 19 T cell receptor beta chains sequenced from one sample in a study of blood T cell repertoires in COVID-19. TCRdb's table, derived via immunoSEQ multiplex PCR, lists solely in-frame clones and lacks some. The sample includes around 500,000 clones, approximately 91% seen only once; the top ten take just over 8%. The material sequenced was PBMCs or T cells enriched from blood (not recorded which). These receptors were taken from a woman aged 55-69 years who had recovered from COVID-19.

The V and J genes are TRBV10-1 and TRBJ1-4; D unresolved. Trimming took 4 bases from V and 2 from J, leaving 8 bases between them. The CDR3 consists of 14 residues. Germline assignment: CDR1 WNHNN and CDR2 SYGVQD (reference sequence). The CDR3 nucleotides are TGCGCCAGCAGTGGAGGAAGCACTAATGAAAAACTGTTTTTT. Translated: CASSGGSTNEKLFF.

The chain recombines TRBV29-1 with TRBJ1-2, with a tentative D call TRBD1 (5 bases). CDR3 length: 13 residues. V shed 3 bases and J shed 1 base, with 9 bases lying between them. From germline, CDR1 is SQVTM and CDR2 ANQGSEA. The CDR3 here is CSVDSRDNYGYTF. DNA for the CDR3: TGCAGCGTTGACAGCAGGGATAACTATGGCTACACCTTC.

The chain uses TRBV2 and TRBJ2-2; 7 bases fit TRBD1. Unmatched junction bases numbered 3, after V lost 3 bases and J lost 5 bases. Per the germline V gene, CDR1 is SNHLY and CDR2 is FYNNEI. The CDR3 totals 14 residues. CDR3 sequence (DNA): TGTGCCAGCAGTGACAGGGGGTCTACCGGGGAGCTGTTTTTT. Translated: CASSDRGSTGELFF.

The chain is built from TRBV4-1 and TRBJ1-1; no reliable D call. Trimming cost V 0 bases and J 10 bases, with 18 bases left between them. The germline V gene has CDR1 MGHRA and CDR2 YSYEKL. This CDR3 is 15 amino acids long. Here the CDR3 DNA reads TGCGCCAGCAGCCAAGATCCGGTGAGGGTGTTTGGAGCTTTCTTT. Translating it yields CASSQDPVRVFGAFF.

V and J are TRBV28 and TRBJ2-1; D perhaps matches TRBD2 (5 bases). Germline V gene lookup returns CDR1 MDHEN and CDR2 SYDVKM. The CDR3 consists of 14 residues. Trimming stripped 6 bases from V and 0 bases from J, with 9 bases between. CDR3 sequence reads: CASRGSGSYNEQFF. CDR3 in DNA: TGTGCCAGCAGGGGGAGTGGCTCCTACAATGAGCAGTTCTTC.

This clone was recorded only once. This rearrangement joins TRBV7-2 to TRBJ2-3; 16 bases are a match to TRBD2. V lost 4 bases to trimming and J lost 4 bases; unmatched junction nucleotides: 2. Germline lookup yields CDR1 SGHTA and CDR2 FQGNSA. This CDR3 comprises 16 residues. CDR3 sequence: CASSSGTSGGADTQYF. The DNA of the CDR3 is TGTGCCAGCAGCTCCGGGACTAGCGGGGGGGCAGATACGCAGTATTTT.

The genes are TRBV5-8 and TRBJ2-5; 13 positions match TRBD2. Germline trimming cut 5 bases from V and 2 bases from J; bases unmatched to any gene: 12. There are 18 residues in the CDR3. Per germline, CDR1 SGHTS and CDR2 YDEGEE. CDR3 sequence (DNA): TGTGCCAGCAGACCGGGACTAGCGGGGACCTGGGGGCAAGAGACCCAGTACTTC. Protein sequence: CASRPGLAGTWGQETQYF.

The rearrangement joins TRBV5-6 to TRBJ1-3, with TRBD1 as a possible D gene (6 bases). V dropped 7 bases and J dropped 8 bases, with 22 bases sitting between them. Germline-derived CDR1 and CDR2 are SGHDT and YYEEEE. This CDR3 has 15 residues. CDR3 sequence: CASRSVGGRRDTIYF. CDR3 coding DNA: TGTGCCAGCCGCTCCGTGGGGGGGCGAAGGGACACCATATATTTT.

V is TRBV5-5 and J is TRBJ2-1; D gene uncertain. The V gene lost 5 bases and the J gene lost 6 bases, with 18 bases spanning the gap. Germline V lookup: CDR1 SGHKS, CDR2 YYEKEE (reference sequence). This CDR3 comprises 15 residues. The CDR3 DNA reads as TGTGCCAGCAGTACGTTTGCCCCCGGCGGCAATGAGCAGTTCTTC. Protein product: CASSTFAPGGNEQFF.

This chain joins TRBV18 and TRBJ2-2; a weak D match, TRBD2 (5 bases). Germline loops: CDR1 KGHSH, CDR2 LQKENI. Trimming shortened V by 2 bases and J by 2 bases, and 15 bases separated the two germline ends. The CDR3 covers 17 residues. The CDR3 nucleotides are TGTGCCAGCTCACCAACGAATAGACTAATCAACACCGGGGAGCTGTTTTTT. This sequence encodes CASSPTNRLINTGELFF.

In DNA form, the CDR3 reads TGTGCCACCTGGGACATAGGGCTCCTCACTGAAGCTTTCTTT. Protein product: CATWDIGLLTEAFF. The chain carries TRBV6-5 and TRBJ1-1; possibly TRBD1 for D (6 bases). Trimming removed 10 bases at V and 4 bases at J, with 19 bases between. This CDR3 has 14 amino acids. Per germline, CDR1 MNHEY and CDR2 SVGAGI.

Details on this clone: Additional DNA sequences in this sample encode the identical CDR3. The chain recombines TRBV5-1 with TRBJ1-1; 7 nucleotides agree with TRBD1. Trimming removed 3 bases from V and 5 bases from J; junction bases left unmatched: 4. Per the germline V gene, CDR1 is SGHRS and CDR2 is YFSETQ. This CDR3 is 13 amino acids long. CDR3 bases: TGCGCCAGCAGCTCGACAGGGATAACTGAAGCTTTCTTT. Encoded protein: CASSSTGITEAFF.

The V call is TRBV1, the J call TRBJ2-1; TRBD2 is the table's D call and was not checked against the DNA. TRBV1 has pseudogene status. This CDR3 region has 16 residues. CDR3 region: CTSSPGGLAGVNEQFF. The CDR3 nucleotides are TGCACCAGCAGCCCCGGAGGCCTAGCGGGGGTCAATGAGCAGTTCTTC.

The chain uses TRBV4-2 and TRBJ2-3; D might be TRBD2 (5 bases). CDR1 and CDR2 (germline): LGHNA, YNFKEQ. This CDR3 spans 14 amino acids. V gave up 3 bases and J gave up 5 bases, with 12 bases separating them. CDR3 loop: CASSQEKLGDTQYF. In DNA, the CDR3 is TGTGCCAGCAGCCAGGAAAAACTAGGAGATACGCAGTATTTT.

The chain employs TRBV11-3 and TRBJ1-4; no reliable D call. Trimming stripped 1 base from V and 4 bases from J, with 10 bases between. Germline V gene sequence: CDR1 SGHNT, CDR2 YENEEA. The CDR3 contains 15 residues. The CDR3 bases are TGTGCCAGCAGCTTAGCATCGGGGAGTAATGAAAAACTGTTTTTT. Protein: CASSLASGSNEKLFF.

The J gene is TRBJ1-3, the V gene TRBV12-3 or TRBV12-4; 8 nucleotides agree with TRBD1. This CDR3 has 13 residues. Trimming took 6 bases from V and 7 from J; bases not matched to a gene: 5. CDR3 loop: CASSKRQGNTIYF. CDR3 coding DNA: TGTGCCAGCAGCAAGCGACAGGGGAACACCATATATTTT.

The chain combines TRBV24-1 with TRBJ1-4; 7 positions match TRBD1. CDR3 length: 13 amino acids. Unmatched junction bases numbered 8, after V lost 4 bases and J lost 13 bases. Germline loops: CDR1 KGHDR, CDR2 SFDVKD. CDR3 residues: CATSDRGTGRLFF. The DNA for the CDR3 is TGTGCCACCAGTGACAGGGGGACGGGAAGACTGTTTTTT.

The V gene is TRBV19, the J gene TRBJ2-1, with TRBD1 matching 8 bases. With V trimmed by 5 bases and J by 4 bases, 10 bases remained unmatched. The CDR3 spans 16 residues. CDR1 LNHDA and CDR2 SQIVND come from the germline V gene (reference sequence). The CDR3 is CASSSGTGAFYNEQFF. The CDR3 DNA follows: TGTGCCAGTAGTTCAGGGACAGGAGCGTTTTACAATGAGCAGTTCTTC.

In the case of this clone: The same CDR3 can be traced to other DNA sequences in this sample. V gene TRBV11-3 combines with J gene TRBJ2-1; 14 bases are shared with TRBD2. Trimming cost V 5 bases and J 2 bases; bases outside gene matches: 2. Germline lookup yields CDR1 SGHNT and CDR2 YENEEA. This CDR3 contains 16 residues. CDR3 sequence: CASSLTSGGAYNEQFF. For the CDR3, the DNA is TGTGCCAGCAGCCTGACTAGCGGGGGGGCCTACAATGAGCAGTTCTTC. The full variable domain, completed using reference TRBV11-3 and TRBJ2-1, is EAGVVQSPRYKIIEKKQPVAFWCNPISGHNTLYWYLQNLGQGPELLIRYENEEAVDDSQLPKDRFSAERLKGVDSTLKIQPAELGDSAVYLCASSLTSGGAYNEQFFGPGTRLTVL.